The 18 T cell receptor beta chains given below trace back to one sample, sequenced in a study of blood T cell repertoires in COVID-19 (dated by TCRdb to the early 2020s). Libraries were made using the immunoSEQ multiplex PCR assay. TCRdb holds this immuneACCESS table with in-frame rearrangements only. Some clones are missing; in checked studies, unresolved V genes explain under half, and the rest has no known cause. For this sample the table gives about 97,000 clones, of which 80% to 95% were detected only once. The ten largest clones represent about 4% of the sample. Sequenced material: peripheral blood. Every receptor here comes from a man between 18 and 29 years old with acute or convalescent COVID-19.

The rearrangement links TRBV12-3 or TRBV12-4 to TRBJ2-7; D remains ambiguous. Trimming took off 5 bases at V and 4 bases at J, with 9 bases between the two ends. The length of the CDR3 is 12 residues. The CDR3, as DNA: TGTGCCAGCAGTCCAAACTCTTACGAGCAGTACTTC. Its translation: CASSPNSYEQYF.

The V call is TRBV19, the J call TRBJ1-4; the D gene is possibly TRBD1 (6 bases). The CDR3 runs to 17 residues. V lost 4 bases to trimming and J lost 6 bases, with 21 bases between them. In germline, CDR1 is LNHDA, CDR2 SQIVND (reference sequence). The chain's CDR3 is CASSTILFRDTDEKLFF. CDR3 DNA sequence: TGTGCCAGTAGTACAATTCTTTTCCGGGACACGGATGAAAAACTGTTTTTT.

The chain recombines TRBV11-2 with TRBJ1-2, with 8 positions matching TRBD1. The CDR3 totals 14 residues. CDR1 is SGHAT, CDR2 FQNNGV, per germline. V was clipped by 2 bases and J by 4 bases; unmatched bases: 3. This CDR3 is CASSLNDRGYGYTF. The CDR3 bases are TGTGCCAGCAGCTTAAATGACAGGGGCTATGGCTACACCTTC.

This chain joins TRBV2 and TRBJ2-5; 8 bases map to TRBD2. The CDR3 has 15 amino acids. Per the germline V gene, CDR1 is SNHLY and CDR2 is FYNNEI. V shed 3 bases and J 5 bases; nucleotides not matched to a gene: 8. Here the CDR3 reads CASSERLAGGETQYF. For the CDR3, the DNA is TGTGCCAGCAGTGAGCGGCTAGCGGGCGGTGAGACCCAGTACTTC. The complete variable domain, with remaining parts taken from reference TRBV2 and TRBJ2-5, reads EPEVTQTPSHQVTQMGQEVILRCVPISNHLYFYWYRQILGQKVEFLVSFYNNEISEKSEIFDDQFSVERPDGSNFTLKIRSTKLEDSAMYFCASSERLAGGETQYFGPGTRLLVL.

The CDR3 loop reads CASSPRTGMADTQYF. The DNA for the CDR3 is TGCGCCAGCAGCCCACGGACAGGGATGGCAGATACGCAGTATTTT. The V and J genes are TRBV5-1 and TRBJ2-3, with TRBD1 matching over 8 bases. The CDR3 is made up of 15 amino acids. Germline V gene data show CDR1 as SGHRS and CDR2 as YFSETQ. After removal of 4 bases from V and 4 bases from J, the junction contained 8 bases not matched to a gene.

The gene calls are TRBV5-4 and TRBJ1-2; 9 bases agree with TRBD1. The CDR3 has 15 amino acids. Germline V CDR1 and CDR2: SGHNT, YYREEE (reference sequence). V dropped 2 bases and J dropped 8; count of bases not matched to a gene: 10. CDR3 bases: TGTGCCAGCAGCTTCGATGGGACAGGGAATAGGGGCTACACCTTC. It is translated as CASSFDGTGNRGYTF.

This clone was detected once. V and J are TRBV2 and TRBJ1-5, with a possible D match to TRBD1 (6 bases). Per germline, CDR1 SNHLY and CDR2 FYNNEI. V dropped 5 bases and J dropped 0 bases, with 11 bases sitting between them. CDR3 length: 15 amino acids. The CDR3 protein is CASSPVGASNQPQHF. The CDR3 DNA is TGTGCCAGCAGTCCCGTGGGGGCTAGCAATCAGCCCCAGCATTTT.

The rearrangement uses TRBV6-5 and TRBJ1-1; no definite D call. Per the germline V gene, CDR1 is MNHEY and CDR2 is SVGAGI. The CDR3 is 13 residues long. V shed 7 bases and J shed 0 bases, with 9 bases lying between them. This CDR3 is CASKRQVNTEAFF. The CDR3 DNA is TGTGCCAGCAAACGTCAGGTGAACACTGAAGCTTTCTTT.

The chain combines TRBV27 with TRBJ2-5, with D perhaps TRBD1 (7 bases). Germline V CDR1 and CDR2: MNHEY, SMNVEV (reference sequence). Trimming cost V 10 bases and J 2 bases, with 20 bases left between them. There are 15 residues in the CDR3. The DNA of the CDR3 is TGTGCCACTCAAATCCTGACAGGGAGGCAAGAGACCCAGTACTTC. This gives the protein CATQILTGRQETQYF.

The gene calls are TRBV4-2 and TRBJ1-2; 10 bases fit TRBD1. The J segment lost 4 bases and the V segment lost 1 base, leaving 9 bases of the junction unmatched. The germline CDR1 and CDR2 sequences are LGHNA and YNFKEQ. The CDR3 consists of 17 residues. CDR3 amino acids: CASSQAPTTGGGYGYTF. The CDR3, as DNA: TGTGCCAGCAGCCAAGCGCCTACGACAGGGGGCGGCTATGGCTACACCTTC.

This clone has just a few counts. The gene calls are TRBV11-2 and TRBJ2-6; D is unresolved. V lost 0 bases, J lost 2 bases, and 8 bases lay in between. CDR1 is SGHAT and CDR2 is FQNNGV in the germline V gene. There are 16 residues in the CDR3. CDR3 loop: CASSLEGGAGANVLTF. The CDR3 nucleotides read TGTGCCAGCAGCTTAGAAGGTGGAGCTGGGGCCAACGTCCTGACTTTC.

The rearrangement joins TRBV5-1 to TRBJ2-5; 7 nucleotides align to TRBD2. J gave up 2 bases and V 2 bases, and 3 bases lay outside the gene matches. This CDR3 region has 14 residues. Germline V gives CDR1 SGHRS, CDR2 YFSETQ. CDR3 DNA: TGCGCCAGCAGCTTAGCGGGACCACAAGAGACCCAGTACTTC. This gives the protein CASSLAGPQETQYF.

The chain couples TRBV29-1 to TRBJ1-1; D not certain. Trimming took 4 bases from V and 10 from J, leaving 10 bases between them. In germline, CDR1 is SQVTM, CDR2 ANQGSEA. This CDR3 has 10 residues. CDR3 coding DNA: TGCAGCGTTGTGGAACAGTTAGCTTTCTTT. It codes for CSVVEQLAFF.

The CDR3 here is CASTLFELAGGPNPADSGYEQYF. CDR3 DNA: TGCGCCAGCACACTCTTCGAACTAGCGGGGGGGCCCAATCCAGCTGATAGTGGGTACGAGCAGTACTTC. V and J are TRBV23-1 and TRBJ2-7; 13 bases are a match to TRBD2. TRBV23-1 is noted as an ORF with a role that remains uncertain. The CDR3 loop spans 23 amino acids. V dropped 7 bases and J dropped 4; count of bases not matched to a gene: 31.

The rearrangement links TRBV7-9 to TRBJ2-3; weak D call: TRBD1 (6 bases). V was clipped by 2 bases and J by 1 base, with 13 bases between them. The CDR3 totals 16 residues. The germline V gene encodes CDR1 SEHNR and CDR2 FQNEAQ (reference sequence). CDR3 sequence: CASSLRGQFGTDTQYF. In nucleotides, the CDR3 is TGTGCCAGCAGCTTAAGGGGACAATTTGGCACAGATACGCAGTATTTT. Full variable domain (missing parts from reference TRBV7-9 and TRBJ2-3): DTGVSQNPRHKITKRGQNVTFRCDPISEHNRLYWYRQTLGQGPEFLTYFQNEAQLEKSRLLSDRFSAERPKGSFSTLEIQRTEQGDSAMYLCASSLRGQFGTDTQYFGPGTRLTVL.

V and J are TRBV10-2 and TRBJ1-1, with D unresolved. This CDR3 spans 15 amino acids. The ends were cut back, 6 bases at V and 0 bases at J, with 14 bases in the middle. From germline, CDR1 is WSHSY and CDR2 SAAADI. Here the CDR3 reads CASRGDGFMNTEAFF. The DNA for the CDR3 is TGCGCCAGCAGGGGAGACGGTTTCATGAACACTGAAGCTTTCTTT.

The CDR3 region has the DNA TGTGCCAGCTCACCAGGAGGTCGGAACACTGAAGCTTTCTTT. Translation: CASSPGGRNTEAFF. V is TRBV18 and J is TRBJ1-1, with D unclear. Trimming removed 2 bases from V and 1 base from J, with 8 bases in between. CDR1 is KGHSH and CDR2 is LQKENI in the germline V gene. This CDR3 spans 14 amino acids.

The rearrangement joins TRBV4-1 to TRBJ1-1; unclear D gene. Trimming shortened V by 1 base and J by 2 bases, and 11 bases separated the two germline ends. The CDR3 totals 15 residues. Germline assignment: CDR1 MGHRA and CDR2 YSYEKL. The CDR3 sequence: CASSQVETVNTEAFF. The CDR3, as DNA: TGCGCCAGCAGCCAAGTGGAGACGGTAAACACTGAAGCTTTCTTT.